This paragraph covers one T cell receptor beta chain sequence. Trimming left V 4 bases short and J 0 bases short, with 8 bases between. This CDR3 spans 13 amino acids. Germline-derived CDR1 and CDR2 are SGHRS and YFSETQ. The sample belongs to a study of blood T cell repertoires in COVID-19. About the study: COVID-19 samples collected from the United States, Italy and Spain covered acute and convalescent phases. The analysed material was cDNA or gDNA that came from T cells, B-cell-depleted T cells, or PBMCs.

Original processing notes: Cell counts per sample came from amplifying reference gene primers. Clones were sequenced by immunoSEQ multiplex PCR, and TCRdb holds only the in-frame ones, with some missing. That table supplies the V and J calls and clone size; D and trimming were determined from the DNA. The profile shows roughly 200,000 clones, approximately 91% of them singletons. The source material was peripheral blood. The J gene is TRBJ2-7, the V gene TRBV5-1; the D gene is possibly TRBD1 (5 bases). The TCR originated in a man younger than 35 with active or convalescent COVID-19. This chain's CDR3 is CASSPDSSYEQYF. DNA of the CDR3: TGCGCCAGCAGCCCTGACAGCTCCTACGAGCAGTACTTC.